Below, 8 T cell receptor beta chains from the same sample are listed, as sequenced in a study of cytomegalovirus exposure and HLA in healthy donors. With 60 Vbeta and 13 Jbeta primers, the PCR was carried out. TCRdb's copy holds only in-frame clones and misses some; the assay was immunoSEQ multiplex PCR. Of about 120,000 clones listed, 65% to 80% are singletons. Sequencing was performed on PBMCs. All receptors come from a man between 60 and 75 years old in good health and CMV-seropositive.

The chain recombines TRBV29-1 with TRBJ1-2, with D perhaps TRBD1 (6 bases). The CDR3 is 12 residues long. V dropped 1 base and J dropped 7 bases, with 10 bases sitting between them. Germline V gene sequence: CDR1 SQVTM, CDR2 ANQGSEA. The CDR3 region has the DNA TGCAGCGTTGAAGCCAGGGGCGGTGGCTACACCTTC. Amino acids: CSVEARGGGYTF.

This clone was counted a single time. The chain carries TRBV5-1 and TRBJ2-3; D is uncertain. The CDR3 has 14 residues. Germline CDR1 SGHRS, CDR2 YFSETQ. Trimming took 0 bases from V and 6 from J, leaving 11 bases between them. CDR3 protein: CASSLGSAMDTQYF. The DNA for the CDR3 is TGCGCCAGCAGCTTGGGGTCAGCGATGGATACGCAGTATTTT. The full variable domain, with the rest looked up from reference TRBV5-1 and TRBJ2-3, is KAGVTQTPRYLIKTRGQQVTLSCSPISGHRSVSWYQQTPGQGLQFLFEYFSETQRNKGNFPGRFSGRQFSNSRSEMNVSTLELGDSALYLCASSLGSAMDTQYFGPGTRLTVL.

The chain combines TRBV28 with TRBJ2-3, with TRBD1 matching over 7 bases. Germline loops: CDR1 MDHEN, CDR2 SYDVKM. V shed 6 bases, J shed 5 bases, and the junction held 5 bases outside the gene matches. The CDR3 length is 13 residues. The CDR3 region is CASRQGTEDTQYF. In DNA, the CDR3 is TGTGCCAGCAGACAGGGGACCGAAGATACGCAGTATTTT.

This rearrangement joins TRBV6-5 to TRBJ2-7; 7 bases map to TRBD1. J was trimmed by 3 bases and V by 6 bases; bases with no gene match: 8. This CDR3 has 14 amino acids. Germline CDR1 is MNHEY and CDR2 is SVGAGI. CDR3 loop: CASREGGAGYEQYF. The CDR3 DNA is TGTGCCAGCAGGGAAGGGGGCGCGGGCTACGAGCAGTACTTC.

The V call is TRBV11-2, the J call TRBJ2-2, with D possibly matching TRBD2 (6 bases). This CDR3 is built from 16 residues. V was cut by 3 bases and J by 2 bases, with 13 bases left in between. Germline V gene lookup returns CDR1 SGHAT and CDR2 FQNNGV. The CDR3 protein is CASSLPAGLNTGELFF. The CDR3 DNA reads as TGTGCCAGCAGCTTGCCGGCGGGATTAAACACCGGGGAGCTGTTTTTT.

This clone was found a few times. V is TRBV5-6 and J is TRBJ2-7; 7 bases agree with TRBD1. CDR1 SGHDT and CDR2 YYEEEE come from the germline V gene. The CDR3 is made up of 15 amino acids. V dropped 1 base and J dropped 3; count of bases not matched to a gene: 7. The CDR3 loop reads CASSLRGTVSYEQYF. The CDR3 DNA reads as TGTGCCAGCAGCTTGAGAGGGACAGTAAGCTACGAGCAGTACTTC.

The J gene is TRBJ2-1, the V gene TRBV5-4; 9 bases are a match to TRBD1. Trimming removed 5 bases from V and 7 bases from J; junction bases left unmatched: 10. Germline CDR1 and CDR2: SGHNT and YYREEE (reference sequence). The length of the CDR3 is 15 residues. The DNA for the CDR3 is TGTGCCAGCAGGTCCGGGACAGGGTGGCAAAATGAGCAGTTCTTC. Translation: CASRSGTGWQNEQFF.

This chain connects TRBV11-3 to TRBJ2-7, with TRBD1 as a possible D gene (6 bases). The CDR3 spans 17 residues. The germline V gene encodes CDR1 SGHNT and CDR2 YENEEA. V was clipped by 3 bases and J by 4 bases, with 22 bases between them. CDR3 nucleotide sequence: TGTGCCAGCAGCTTCGGTAGGACAGCGCGGGCCTCATACGAGCAGTACTTC. This encodes CASSFGRTARASYEQYF.